Shown below are 23 T cell receptor beta chains from a single sample sequenced in a study of T cell responses to AZD1222 COVID-19 vaccine. Some clones are missing from TCRdb's copy, which holds only in-frame ones; the method was immunoSEQ multiplex PCR. Found here are about 140,000 clones, roughly 91% of them singletons; the top ten hold about 8.6%. The sequences come from peripheral blood, collected on day 0 of AZD1222 vaccination. These receptors originate from an adult in good health.

As for this clone: At one end, the junction sequence differs from germline, possibly due to a read error. This chain connects TRBV3-1 (or the pseudogene TRBV3-2) to TRBJ1-1; 7 positions agree with TRBD1. The CDR3 consists of 14 residues. Germline V CDR1 and CDR2: LGHDT, YNNKEL (reference sequence). Here the CDR3 DNA reads TGTGCCAGCAGCCAAGAGTGGACAGGCTCTGAGGCTTTCTTT. This encodes CASSQEWTGSEAFF.

The chain combines TRBV6-6 with TRBJ1-3; no clear D gene. The germline CDR1 and CDR2 sequences are MNHNY and SVGAGI (reference sequence). The V end lost 2 bases, the J end lost 1 base, and 12 bases lay between the germline ends. The CDR3 has 16 residues. In DNA, the CDR3 is TGTGCCAGCAGTTACCCCAATATTGGGTCTGGAAACACCATATATTTT. Amino acid sequence: CASSYPNIGSGNTIYF.

This chain uses TRBV18 with TRBJ1-6; 7 positions agree with TRBD1. Trimming at V came to 1 base and at J to 5 bases, leaving 8 bases not matched to a gene. CDR1 KGHSH and CDR2 LQKENI come from the germline V gene. This CDR3 is built from 17 residues. The CDR3 coding sequence is TGTGCCAGCTCACCACGAGTAGGGACAGACAATAATTCACCCCTCCACTTT. Protein sequence: CASSPRVGTDNNSPLHF.

The gene calls are TRBV19 and TRBJ1-2, with 9 bases fitting TRBD1. The V gene end was trimmed by 3 bases and the J gene end by 8 bases; junction bases not matched to a gene: 10. The CDR3 extends over 15 amino acids. The germline gives CDR1 LNHDA, CDR2 SQIVND (reference sequence). CDR3 in DNA: TGTGCCAGTAGTATCGCCGGACAGGGGTTGGAGGGCTACACCTTC. Translation gives CASSIAGQGLEGYTF.

J is TRBJ1-1 and V is TRBV3-1 (or the pseudogene TRBV3-2), with D perhaps matching TRBD1 (5 bases). The CDR3 runs 13 residues. Between the trimmed V and J ends, which lost 1 base and 4 bases, there was a span of 7 bases. Germline values: CDR1 LGHDT, CDR2 YNNKEL (reference sequence). CDR3 bases: TGTGCCAGCAGCCAAGGTGGGACCACTGAAGCTTTCTTT. Its translation is CASSQGGTTEAFF.

DNA of the CDR3: TGCGCCAGCAGCCACATCGTAGAGGCGACAGATACGCAGTATTTT. Translation gives CASSHIVEATDTQYF. J is TRBJ2-3 and V is TRBV4-1; D is unresolved. The CDR3 runs to 15 residues. With 3 bases removed from V and 3 bases from J, the gap between germline ends came to 13 bases. The germline CDR1 and CDR2 sequences are MGHRA and YSYEKL.

The J gene is TRBJ2-1, the V gene TRBV6-5; 9 nucleotides agree with TRBD2. Germline V lookup: CDR1 MNHEY, CDR2 SVGAGI. The ends lost 7 bases at V and 6 bases at J; junction bases unmatched: 10. The CDR3 has 15 amino acids. In DNA form, the CDR3 reads TGTGCCAGCAAGGTTGGCGGGGGGGCCTCCAATGAGCAGTTCTTC. As protein: CASKVGGGASNEQFF.

This rearrangement joins TRBV4-3 to TRBJ1-2; weak D call: TRBD1 (6 bases). Trimming removed 0 bases from V and 4 bases from J, with 12 bases in between. The germline V gene has CDR1 LGHNA and CDR2 YSLEER. This CDR3 region has 15 residues. CDR3: CASSQDSQGLYGYTF. The DNA of the CDR3 is TGCGCCAGCAGCCAAGACTCACAGGGACTCTATGGCTACACCTTC.

This clone showed up just once. The J gene is TRBJ1-5, the V gene TRBV10-3; no firm D call. The V gene's germline CDR1 is ENHRY and CDR2 SYGVKD. The V end lost 5 bases, the J end lost 1 base, and 6 bases lay between the germline ends. This CDR3 comprises 13 residues. CDR3 protein: CAISPDSNQPQHF. The CDR3 DNA follows: TGTGCCATCAGTCCCGACAGCAATCAGCCCCAGCATTTT.

The chain uses TRBV18 and TRBJ1-2; 9 nucleotides line up with TRBD1. Germline lookup yields CDR1 KGHSH and CDR2 LQKENI. The CDR3 spans 14 residues. V shed 3 bases and J 6 bases; nucleotides not matched to a gene: 5. CDR3 in amino acids: CASSPSGQGNGYTF. CDR3 DNA: TGTGCCAGCTCACCGTCGGGACAGGGAAATGGCTACACCTTC. Drawing the rest from reference TRBV18 and TRBJ1-2, the complete variable domain is NAGVMQNPRHLVRRRGQEARLRCSPMKGHSHVYWYRQLPEEGLKFMVYLQKENIIDESGMPKERFSAEFPKEGPSILRIQQVVRGDSAAYFCASSPSGQGNGYTFGSGTRLTVV.

V gene TRBV30 combines with J gene TRBJ1-6; 7 positions match TRBD1. The CDR3 has 13 amino acids. The junction had 5 bases not matched to a gene; V was cut back by 2 bases and J by 10 bases. Germline V gene data show CDR1 as GTSNPN and CDR2 as SVGIG (reference sequence). CDR3: CAWSPTGESPLHF. The CDR3 DNA follows: TGTGCCTGGAGTCCCACAGGGGAATCACCCCTCCACTTT. The variable domain in full, completed from reference TRBV30 and TRBJ1-6, reads SQTIHQWPATLVQPVGSPLSLECTVEGTSNPNLYWYRQAAGRGLQLLFYSVGIGQISSEVPQNLSASRPQDRQFILSSKKLLLSDSGFYLCAWSPTGESPLHFGNGTRLTVT.

This sequence joins TRBV6-4 and TRBJ1-2; the D is unclear. The V end was cut by 6 bases, the J end by 7 bases, with 21 bases between. The CDR3 sequence is 15 residues long. Per the germline V gene, CDR1 is MRHNA and CDR2 is SNTAGT. This CDR3 reads CASSDQPGMPGGYTF. The CDR3 DNA follows: TGTGCCAGCAGCGACCAACCCGGGATGCCTGGTGGCTACACCTTC.

The rearrangement uses TRBV19 and TRBJ1-2; 8 bases align to TRBD1. This CDR3 has 17 amino acids. Germline V gene data show CDR1 as LNHDA and CDR2 as SQIVND (reference sequence). J gave up 0 bases and V 5 bases, and 11 bases lay outside the gene matches. The CDR3 nucleotides read TGTGCCAGTAGTCCCAGCGCCCAGGGGGCATCTAACTATGGCTACACCTTC. Translating it yields CASSPSAQGASNYGYTF. Looking up the rest from reference TRBV19 and TRBJ1-2 gives the full variable domain: DGGITQSPKYLFRKEGQNVTLSCEQNLNHDAMYWYRQDPGQGLRLIYYSQIVNDFQKGDIAEGYSVSREKKESFPLTVTSAQKNPTAFYLCASSPSAQGASNYGYTFGSGTRLTVV.

The rearrangement uses TRBV7-9 and TRBJ1-5; a weak D match, TRBD1 (6 bases). Germline V gene lookup returns CDR1 SEHNR and CDR2 FQNEAQ (reference sequence). Between the trimmed V and J ends, which lost 4 bases and 7 bases, there was a span of 8 bases. The CDR3 runs to 12 residues. As DNA, the CDR3 is TGTGCCAGCAGCTCTCAGGGGCAGCCCCAGCATTTT. Its translation: CASSSQGQPQHF.

The rearrangement links TRBV5-1 to TRBJ1-1; 7 bases align to TRBD1. The V gene's germline CDR1 is SGHRS and CDR2 YFSETQ. The CDR3 is made up of 14 amino acids. V lost 5 bases to trimming and J lost 5 bases; unmatched junction nucleotides: 9. The CDR3 DNA is TGCGCCAGCAGGGTAGACAGGGTGGTAACTGAAGCTTTCTTT. Translation gives CASRVDRVVTEAFF. The whole variable domain, remainder taken from reference TRBV5-1 and TRBJ1-1, is KAGVTQTPRYLIKTRGQQVTLSCSPISGHRSVSWYQQTPGQGLQFLFEYFSETQRNKGNFPGRFSGRQFSNSRSEMNVSTLELGDSALYLCASRVDRVVTEAFFGQGTRLTVV.

This chain uses TRBV30 with TRBJ1-5; TRBD1 agrees at 7 bases. The J segment lost 0 bases and the V segment lost 3 bases, leaving 29 bases of the junction unmatched. This CDR3 contains 23 residues. The germline gives CDR1 GTSNPN, CDR2 SVGIG (reference sequence). The CDR3 DNA reads TGTGCCTGGAGGGCCTCAACCTTAACGACAGGGTCGTACGGATTCGGTAGCAATCAGCCCCAGCATTTT. It codes for CAWRASTLTTGSYGFGSNQPQHF.

This chain links TRBV7-9 with TRBJ1-2; possible D gene TRBD1, 5 bases. Germline CDR1 is SEHNR and CDR2 is FQNEAQ (reference sequence). The germline V and J ends were trimmed by 4 bases and 7 bases, with 16 bases remaining between them. The CDR3 consists of 14 residues. The CDR3 here is CASSSLEGFFGYTF. The CDR3 DNA sequence: TGTGCCAGCAGCTCCCTTGAGGGGTTCTTTGGCTACACCTTC.

The J gene is TRBJ1-3, the V gene TRBV28; 7 nucleotides align to TRBD1. The CDR3 spans 16 residues. Looked up from germline, CDR1 is MDHEN and CDR2 is SYDVKM. Trimming took 6 bases from V and 0 from J; bases not matched to a gene: 8. DNA for the CDR3: TGTGCCAGCAGGAAAGCGACAGGGAGCTCTGGAAACACCATATATTTT. It specifies CASRKATGSSGNTIYF. The entire variable domain, with the rest obtained from reference TRBV28 and TRBJ1-3, is as follows: DVKVTQSSRYLVKRTGEKVFLECVQDMDHENMFWYRQDPGLGLRLIYFSYDVKMKEKGDIPEGYSVSREKKERFSLILESASTNQTSMYLCASRKATGSSGNTIYFGEGSWLTVV.

The chain recombines TRBV5-1 with TRBJ2-1, with D possibly being TRBD2 (5 bases). The CDR3 consists of 14 residues. The germline V gene has CDR1 SGHRS and CDR2 YFSETQ. The V end lost 3 bases, the J end lost 2 bases, and 9 bases lay between the germline ends. CDR3 amino acids: CASSSASTYNEQFF. CDR3 nucleotide sequence: TGCGCCAGCAGCTCGGCTAGCACCTACAATGAGCAGTTCTTC.

J is TRBJ2-7 and V is TRBV5-1; possibly TRBD2 for D (7 bases). V lost 2 bases to trimming and J lost 3 bases, with 30 bases between them. The CDR3 is 20 amino acids. Germline CDR1 SGHRS, CDR2 YFSETQ. The CDR3 region is CASSFSRRRTGGPTDYEQYF. In DNA form, the CDR3 reads TGCGCCAGCAGCTTTAGTCGCCGACGCACGGGGGGCCCTACAGACTACGAGCAGTACTTC.

This clone has just one count. V and J are TRBV3-1 (or the pseudogene TRBV3-2) and TRBJ2-2; 12 bases agree with TRBD1. The V gene's germline CDR1 is LGHDT and CDR2 YNNKEL (reference sequence). V trimming: 9 bases; J trimming: 3 bases; junction bases outside the gene matches: 17. The CDR3 length is 19 residues. In nucleotides, the CDR3 is TGTGCCAGTTGTTCCGGGACAGGGGGCGTGAAGGGGTACACCGGGGAGCTGTTTTTT. Amino acids: CASCSGTGGVKGYTGELFF.

The chain employs TRBV2 and TRBJ1-2; 10 positions match TRBD1. Germline values: CDR1 SNHLY, CDR2 FYNNEI. The CDR3 length is 14 residues. V gave up 6 bases and J gave up 5 bases; unmatched junction bases: 6. The CDR3 DNA is TGTGCCAGCAGGGACAGGGGGGCCTTTTATGGCTACACCTTC. It codes for CASRDRGAFYGYTF.

This clone was found once. The gene calls are TRBV4-1 and TRBJ2-2; D unresolved. Trimming shortened V by 2 bases and J by 1 base, and 8 bases separated the two germline ends. The CDR3 has 15 amino acids. In germline, CDR1 is MGHRA, CDR2 YSYEKL. CDR3 coding DNA: TGCGCCAGCAGCCAAATACCAGGGAACACCGGGGAGCTGTTTTTT. This gives the protein CASSQIPGNTGELFF.